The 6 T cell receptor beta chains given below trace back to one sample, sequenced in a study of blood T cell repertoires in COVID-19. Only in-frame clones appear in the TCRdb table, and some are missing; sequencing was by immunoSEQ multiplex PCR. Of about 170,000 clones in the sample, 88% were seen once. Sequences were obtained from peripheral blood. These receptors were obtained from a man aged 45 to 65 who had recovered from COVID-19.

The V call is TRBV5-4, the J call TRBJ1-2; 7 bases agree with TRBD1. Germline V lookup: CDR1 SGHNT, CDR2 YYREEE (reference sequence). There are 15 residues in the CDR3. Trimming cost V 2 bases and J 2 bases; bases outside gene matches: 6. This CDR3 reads CASSFVQGTNYGYTF. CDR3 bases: TGTGCCAGCAGCTTCGTACAGGGGACCAACTATGGCTACACCTTC.

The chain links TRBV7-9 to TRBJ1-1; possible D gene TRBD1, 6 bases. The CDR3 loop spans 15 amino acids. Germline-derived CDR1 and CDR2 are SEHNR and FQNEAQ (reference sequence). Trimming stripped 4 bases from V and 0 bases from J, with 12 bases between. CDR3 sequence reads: CASSYYTGLNTEAFF. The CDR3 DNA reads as TGTGCCAGCAGCTACTACACAGGGTTGAACACTGAAGCTTTCTTT.

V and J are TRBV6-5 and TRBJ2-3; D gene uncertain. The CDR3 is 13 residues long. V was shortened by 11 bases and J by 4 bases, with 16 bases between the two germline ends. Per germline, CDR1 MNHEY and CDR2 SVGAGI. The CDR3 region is CALTQQEADTQYF. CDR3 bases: TGTGCCCTAACCCAGCAGGAAGCAGATACGCAGTATTTT.

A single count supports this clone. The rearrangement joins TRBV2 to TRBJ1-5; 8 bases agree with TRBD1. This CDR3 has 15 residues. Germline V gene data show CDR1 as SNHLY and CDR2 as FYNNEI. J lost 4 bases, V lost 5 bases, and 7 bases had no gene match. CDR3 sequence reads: CASSWGTGPNQPQHF. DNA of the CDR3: TGTGCCAGCAGTTGGGGGACAGGACCTAATCAGCCCCAGCATTTT.

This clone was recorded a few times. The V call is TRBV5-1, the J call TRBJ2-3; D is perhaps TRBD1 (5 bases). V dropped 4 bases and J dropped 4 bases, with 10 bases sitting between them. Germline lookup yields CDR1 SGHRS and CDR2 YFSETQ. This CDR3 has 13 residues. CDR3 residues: CASSPLTADTQYF. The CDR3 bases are TGCGCCAGCAGCCCATTGACAGCAGATACGCAGTATTTT.

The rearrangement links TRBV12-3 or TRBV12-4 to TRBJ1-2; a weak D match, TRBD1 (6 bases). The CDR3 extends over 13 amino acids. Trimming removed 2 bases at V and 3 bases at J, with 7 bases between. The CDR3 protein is CASSLQGYYGYTF. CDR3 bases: TGTGCCAGCAGTTTACAGGGGTACTATGGCTACACCTTC.